Each of the 28 T cell receptor beta chains below was sequenced from the same sample in a study of T cells in Graves' hyperthyroidism and ophthalmopathy. RNA transcripts provided the source from which TCR beta CDR3 regions were amplified. The HTBI primer set drove a first-round RT-PCR of the TCR CDR3. Each CDR3 protein is one row after TCRdb ran MiXCR on the multiplex PCR reads. Among hundreds of thousands of distinct CDR3 sequences listed, 20% were seen once. The sample was blood. These receptors were collected from a man aged 25-40 years with Graves' ophthalmopathy.

This clonotype was seen many times. The rearrangement links TRBV29-1 to TRBJ1-1; the D gene is possibly TRBD1 (5 bases). This CDR3 contains 13 residues. The V and J ends lost 7 bases and 0 bases respectively, with 12 bases between them. Germline CDR1 is SQVTM and CDR2 is ANQGSEA. CDR3 sequence: CSARQILNTEAFF. For the CDR3, the DNA is TGCAGCGCAAGACAGATCCTGAACACTGAAGCTTTCTTT.

The chain recombines TRBV6-1 with TRBJ2-7; D unclear. With 4 bases removed from V and 3 bases from J, the gap between germline ends came to 10 bases. Germline CDR1 is MNHNS and CDR2 is SASEGT. The CDR3 covers 13 residues. The CDR3 reads CASSVVDGYEQYF. CDR3 DNA: TGTGCCAGCAGTGTTGTGGACGGCTACGAGCAGTACTTC.

This clonotype turned up a few times. This rearrangement joins TRBV11-2 to TRBJ1-1, with D hard to call. This CDR3 is built from 13 residues. Germline V gene data show CDR1 as SGHAT and CDR2 as FQNNGV. Between the trimmed V and J ends, which lost 2 bases and 11 bases, there was a span of 15 bases. In nucleotides, the CDR3 is TGTGCCAGCAGCTTAAAAGGAAGGGTCGATGCTTTCTTT. It encodes CASSLKGRVDAFF.

The rearrangement uses TRBV20-1 and TRBJ1-4; no clear D. V was clipped by 0 bases and J by 6 bases, with 5 bases between them. This CDR3 is 12 amino acids long. Germline loops: CDR1 DFQATT, CDR2 SNEGSKA (reference sequence). The CDR3 region has the DNA TGCAGTGCTAGAGATCTCTATGAAAAACTGTTTTTT. Encoded protein: CSARDLYEKLFF.

The chain joins TRBV5-1 to TRBJ2-1; the match to TRBD2 covers 10 bases. V lost 5 bases, J lost 6 bases, and 14 bases stayed unmatched. The CDR3 has 17 residues. The V gene's germline CDR1 is SGHRS and CDR2 YFSETQ. CDR3 protein: CASSRAYTSGAVNEQFF. The CDR3 DNA reads as TGCGCCAGCAGTCGGGCCTACACTAGCGGGGCCGTCAATGAGCAGTTCTTC.

This clonotype was counted ten times or more. The V call is TRBV28, the J call TRBJ2-5; D might be TRBD1 (5 bases). V was clipped by 6 bases and J by 2 bases, with 10 bases between them. Germline loops: CDR1 MDHEN, CDR2 SYDVKM. The CDR3 runs 13 residues. CDR3 sequence: CASRTGLQETQYF. The CDR3 nucleotides read TGTGCCAGCAGAACAGGATTACAAGAGACCCAGTACTTC.

This clonotype was found a few times. The V call is TRBV27, the J call TRBJ1-5, with D unclear. Germline CDR1 is MNHEY and CDR2 is SMNVEV (reference sequence). V was pared by 5 bases and J by 2 bases, with 13 bases between. The CDR3 has 15 amino acids. CDR3 nucleotides: TGTGCCAGCAGTCCCTTTGAAAGCGGCAATCAGCCCCAGCATTTT. This translates into CASSPFESGNQPQHF.

J is TRBJ2-2 and V is TRBV11-2, with D perhaps matching TRBD1 or TRBD2 (5 bases each). CDR3 size: 15 residues. Germline assignment: CDR1 SGHAT and CDR2 FQNNGV. V lost 5 bases and J 4 bases, leaving 14 bases between the germline ends. Here the CDR3 DNA reads TGTGCCAGCAGCGCCGCGCGAGGGACCACCGGGGAGCTGTTTTTT. Encoded protein: CASSAARGTTGELFF.

This clonotype was counted many times. The CDR3 DNA reads as TGTGCCTGGAGTGGCGGACGGAATCAGCCCCAGCATTTT. It translates to CAWSGGRNQPQHF. This chain links TRBV30 with TRBJ1-5, with unresolved D. The CDR3 loop spans 13 amino acids. Germline loops: CDR1 GTSNPN, CDR2 SVGIG (reference sequence). V shed 1 base and J shed 4 bases, with 8 bases lying between them.

This clonotype was seen at least ten times. The chain recombines TRBV11-2 with TRBJ2-2; D is unclear. The ends were cut back, 1 base at V and 3 bases at J, with 9 bases in the middle. The germline V gene has CDR1 SGHAT and CDR2 FQNNGV. CDR3 size: 15 residues. The chain's CDR3 is CASSLGNSYTGELFF. For the CDR3, the DNA is TGTGCCAGCAGCTTAGGAAACTCATACACCGGGGAGCTGTTTTTT.

This chain uses TRBV28 with TRBJ2-7; D unclear. Germline V gene sequence: CDR1 MDHEN, CDR2 SYDVKM. V shed 5 bases and J shed 6 bases, with 17 bases lying between them. The CDR3 length is 14 residues. CDR3 sequence reads: CASSARFVFREQYF. In nucleotides, the CDR3 is TGTGCCAGCAGTGCCCGTTTTGTCTTCCGCGAGCAGTACTTC. The whole variable domain, remainder taken from reference TRBV28 and TRBJ2-7, is DVKVTQSSRYLVKRTGEKVFLECVQDMDHENMFWYRQDPGLGLRLIYFSYDVKMKEKGDIPEGYSVSREKKERFSLILESASTNQTSMYLCASSARFVFREQYFGPGTRLTVT.

This clonotype has just a few counts. The chain recombines TRBV28 with TRBJ2-1; TRBD2 is a possible D gene (5 bases). This CDR3 region has 15 residues. Germline V lookup: CDR1 MDHEN, CDR2 SYDVKM. Trimming took off 9 bases at V and 7 bases at J, with 22 bases between the two ends. Here the CDR3 DNA reads TGTGCCAGGCGTCTTGGGGAGTTGGGTGGGAATGAGCAGTTCTTC. Protein product: CARRLGELGGNEQFF. Full variable domain (missing parts from reference TRBV28 and TRBJ2-1): DVKVTQSSRYLVKRTGEKVFLECVQDMDHENMFWYRQDPGLGLRLIYFSYDVKMKEKGDIPEGYSVSREKKERFSLILESASTNQTSMYLCARRLGELGGNEQFFGPGTRLTVL.

This rearrangement joins TRBV13 to TRBJ2-5; 9 positions agree with TRBD2. V was pared by 0 bases and J by 5 bases, with 7 bases of the junction left unmatched. This CDR3 is built from 16 residues. The germline V gene encodes CDR1 PRHDT and CDR2 FYEKMQ (reference sequence). CDR3 sequence (DNA): TGTGCCAGCAGCTTAGGGTTACCTAGCGGGATGGAGACCCAGTACTTC. Protein sequence: CASSLGLPSGMETQYF.

The chain uses TRBV18 and TRBJ2-5; 9 bases are a match to TRBD2. CDR1 is KGHSH and CDR2 is LQKENI in the germline V gene. V trimming: 0 bases; J trimming: 1 base; junction bases outside the gene matches: 3. The CDR3 sequence is 16 residues long. The CDR3 DNA reads as TGTGCCAGCTCACCACCTAAGACTAGCGGCCAAGAGACCCAGTACTTC. Translation: CASSPPKTSGQETQYF.

CDR3 protein: CASSSPTSGSRNEQFF. Written as DNA, the CDR3 is TGTGCCAGCAGTTCCCCTACTAGCGGGAGTCGGAATGAGCAGTTCTTC. The chain employs TRBV12-3 or TRBV12-4 and TRBJ2-1; 11 bases agree with TRBD2. Losses at the gene ends were 4 bases for V and 7 bases for J; bases not matched to a gene: 9. The CDR3 loop spans 16 amino acids.

The chain links TRBV6-1 to TRBJ2-2, with 7 nucleotides matching TRBD2. Germline CDR1 is MNHNS and CDR2 is SASEGT. Trimming removed 2 bases from V and 2 bases from J; junction bases left unmatched: 5. The CDR3 spans 16 residues. The CDR3 sequence is CASSEWGLTNTGELFF. DNA of the CDR3: TGTGCCAGCAGTGAATGGGGACTAACAAACACCGGGGAGCTGTTTTTT.

The chain combines TRBV4-1 with TRBJ2-3; perhaps TRBD2 as D (5 bases). The CDR3 is 15 residues long. V lost 1 base to trimming and J lost 7 bases, with 15 bases between them. Germline V gives CDR1 MGHRA, CDR2 YSYEKL. CDR3 protein: CASSQASTTSYTQYF. The CDR3 DNA follows: TGCGCCAGCAGCCAAGCTTCGACAACTAGTTATACGCAGTATTTT.

V usage is TRBV10-3 and J usage is TRBJ1-2, with no clear D. CDR1 and CDR2 from the germline V gene are ENHRY and SYGVKD. Between the trimmed V and J ends, which lost 4 bases and 0 bases, there was a span of 6 bases. CDR3 length: 13 amino acids. The CDR3 protein is CAISAGTNYGYTF. For the CDR3, the DNA is TGTGCCATCAGTGCGGGGACTAACTATGGCTACACCTTC.

This clonotype has ten or more counts. The chain is built from TRBV6-1 and TRBJ2-5, with TRBD2 matching 7 bases. Germline loops: CDR1 MNHNS, CDR2 SASEGT. This CDR3 has 15 amino acids. Losses at the gene ends were 5 bases for V and 5 bases for J; bases not matched to a gene: 11. For the CDR3, the DNA is TGTGCCAGCAGTCCTGCCGGCGGGAGTGGGGAGACCCAGTACTTC. Its protein is CASSPAGGSGETQYF.

The rearrangement links TRBV11-2 to TRBJ1-1; unclear D gene. CDR1 is SGHAT, CDR2 FQNNGV, per germline. The CDR3 is made up of 15 amino acids. V was trimmed by 0 bases and J by 0 bases, leaving 8 bases between them. The CDR3 is CASSLDAGLNTEAFF. Written as DNA, the CDR3 is TGTGCCAGCAGCTTAGATGCAGGCCTGAACACTGAAGCTTTCTTT.

This clonotype was seen at least ten times. This chain links TRBV28 with TRBJ2-7, with 11 bases lining up with TRBD1. Trimming cost V 8 bases and J 5 bases; bases outside gene matches: 17. The CDR3 extends over 17 amino acids. Germline CDR1 reads MDHEN; CDR2 reads SYDVKM. In nucleotides, the CDR3 is TGTGCCAGCCGCCGTATAGGTAGGGACAGGGGGAGACACGAGCAGTACTTC. As protein: CASRRIGRDRGRHEQYF.

CDR3 nucleotide sequence: TGTGCCAGCAGCCGCTCGGACAGGGGGTTTGGCTACACCTTC. Its protein product is CASSRSDRGFGYTF. The chain links TRBV7-2 to TRBJ1-2; 10 positions match TRBD1. This CDR3 region has 14 residues. Germline CDR1 is SGHTA and CDR2 is FQGNSA. V dropped 5 bases and J dropped 7; count of bases not matched to a gene: 7.

In its sample, this clonotype was seen many times. The chain carries TRBV28 and TRBJ1-5; D call uncertain. Between the trimmed V and J ends, which lost 1 base and 3 bases, there was a span of 13 bases. The CDR3 sequence is 16 residues long. CDR1 is MDHEN, CDR2 SYDVKM, per germline. For the CDR3, the DNA is TGTGCCAGCAGTTTATCCCGACAAAGCGTCAATCAGCCCCAGCATTTT. Translated, it gives CASSLSRQSVNQPQHF.

This chain connects TRBV12-3 or TRBV12-4 to TRBJ2-1; unclear D gene. This CDR3 is built from 14 residues. V dropped 3 bases and J dropped 7 bases, with 13 bases sitting between them. CDR3 loop: CASSFSASRNEQFF. The CDR3 bases are TGTGCCAGCAGTTTTAGTGCGTCGCGTAATGAGCAGTTCTTC.

This clonotype was counted once. The chain joins TRBV28 to TRBJ1-6, with 8 positions matching TRBD1. V trimming: 6 bases; J trimming: 4 bases; junction bases outside the gene matches: 2. Germline V gene data show CDR1 as MDHEN and CDR2 as SYDVKM. The CDR3 runs to 14 residues. The CDR3 sequence: CASSTGGYNSPLHF. CDR3 sequence (DNA): TGTGCCAGCAGCACAGGGGGTTATAATTCACCCCTCCACTTT.

This clonotype showed up many times. The chain combines TRBV5-1 with TRBJ2-7; possible D gene TRBD1, 5 bases. The CDR3 consists of 14 residues. Germline CDR1 and CDR2: SGHRS and YFSETQ. Trimming took off 4 bases at V and 5 bases at J, with 16 bases between the two ends. The CDR3 region is CASSLEGELDEQYF. The DNA for the CDR3 is TGCGCCAGCAGCCTGGAAGGGGAACTGGACGAGCAGTACTTC.

Points on this clonotype: Just one base apart from a much larger clone, this may be a read error. The V call is TRBV7-9, the J call TRBJ2-7, with D possibly being TRBD1 or TRBD2 (5 bases each). The germline CDR1 and CDR2 sequences are SEHNR and FQNEAQ (reference sequence). CDR3 size: 15 residues. The CDR3 protein is CVSSPTELGGYEQYF. CDR3 DNA sequence: TGTGTCAGCAGCCCGACAGAGCTCGGAGGCTACGAGCAGTACTTC.

This clonotype was observed a handful of times. The chain's CDR3 is CASAKSGLAGAGELFF. The CDR3 nucleotides read TGTGCCAGCGCAAAATCCGGACTAGCGGGAGCTGGGGAGCTGTTTTTT. V usage is TRBV11-2 and J usage is TRBJ2-2, with TRBD2 matching over 13 bases. The CDR3 is made up of 16 amino acids. Germline assignment: CDR1 SGHAT and CDR2 FQNNGV. J was trimmed by 8 bases and V by 8 bases; bases with no gene match: 11.